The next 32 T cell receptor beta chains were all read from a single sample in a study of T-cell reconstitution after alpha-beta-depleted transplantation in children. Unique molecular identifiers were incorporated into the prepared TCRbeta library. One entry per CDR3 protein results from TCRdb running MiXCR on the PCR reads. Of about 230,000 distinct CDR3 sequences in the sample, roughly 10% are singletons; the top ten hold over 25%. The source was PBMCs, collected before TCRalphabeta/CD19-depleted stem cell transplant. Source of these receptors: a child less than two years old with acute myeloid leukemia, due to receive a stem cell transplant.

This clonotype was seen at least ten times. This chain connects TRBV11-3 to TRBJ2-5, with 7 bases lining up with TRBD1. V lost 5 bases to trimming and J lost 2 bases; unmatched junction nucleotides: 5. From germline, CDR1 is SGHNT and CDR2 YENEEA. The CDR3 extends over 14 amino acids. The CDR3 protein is CASSKTGIQETQYF. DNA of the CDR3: TGTGCCAGCAGCAAGACAGGGATACAAGAGACCCAGTACTTC.

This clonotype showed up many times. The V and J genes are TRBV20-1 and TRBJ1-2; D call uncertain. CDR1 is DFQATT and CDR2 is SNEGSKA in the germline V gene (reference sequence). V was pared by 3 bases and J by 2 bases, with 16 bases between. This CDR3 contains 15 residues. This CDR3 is CSARYEGSRNYGYTF. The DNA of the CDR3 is TGCAGTGCTAGGTATGAGGGCAGCCGAAACTATGGCTACACCTTC.

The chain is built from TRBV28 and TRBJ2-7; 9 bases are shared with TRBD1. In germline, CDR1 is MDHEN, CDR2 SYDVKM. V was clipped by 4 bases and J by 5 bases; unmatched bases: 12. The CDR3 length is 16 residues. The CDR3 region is CASSSLAHRGRHEQYF. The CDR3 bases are TGTGCCAGCAGTTCACTCGCGCACAGGGGGCGCCACGAGCAGTACTTC.

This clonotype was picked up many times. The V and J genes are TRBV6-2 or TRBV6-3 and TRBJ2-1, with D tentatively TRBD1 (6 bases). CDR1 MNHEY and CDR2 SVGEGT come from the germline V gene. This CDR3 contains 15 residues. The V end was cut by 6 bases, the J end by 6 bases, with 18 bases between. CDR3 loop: CASRPGQMMVNEQFF. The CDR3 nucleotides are TGTGCCAGCAGACCGGGACAAATGATGGTCAATGAGCAGTTCTTC.

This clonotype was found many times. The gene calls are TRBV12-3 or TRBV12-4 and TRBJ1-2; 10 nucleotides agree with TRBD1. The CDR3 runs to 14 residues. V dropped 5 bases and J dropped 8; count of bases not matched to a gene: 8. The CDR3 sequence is CASSRPGTGEGYTF. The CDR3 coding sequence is TGTGCCAGCAGTCGTCCTGGGACAGGGGAAGGCTACACCTTC.

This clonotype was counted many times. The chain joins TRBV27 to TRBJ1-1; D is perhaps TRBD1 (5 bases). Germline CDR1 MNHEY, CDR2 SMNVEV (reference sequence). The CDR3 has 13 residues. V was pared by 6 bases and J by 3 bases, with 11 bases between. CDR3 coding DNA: TGTGCCAGCAGGCTACAGGTGGACACTGAAGCTTTCTTT. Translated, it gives CASRLQVDTEAFF.

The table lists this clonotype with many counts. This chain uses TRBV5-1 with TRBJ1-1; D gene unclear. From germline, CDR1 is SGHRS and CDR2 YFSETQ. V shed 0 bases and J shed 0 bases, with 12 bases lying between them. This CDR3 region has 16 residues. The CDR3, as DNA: TGCGCCAGCAGCTTGGCCTGGAAAGCCATGAACACTGAAGCTTTCTTT. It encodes CASSLAWKAMNTEAFF.

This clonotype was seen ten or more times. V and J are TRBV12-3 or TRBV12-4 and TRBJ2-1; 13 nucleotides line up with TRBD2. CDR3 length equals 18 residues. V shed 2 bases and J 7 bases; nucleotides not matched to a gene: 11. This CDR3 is CASSLNQGLAGVRNEQFF. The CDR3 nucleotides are TGTGCCAGCAGTTTAAATCAAGGACTAGCGGGAGTTCGTAATGAGCAGTTCTTC.

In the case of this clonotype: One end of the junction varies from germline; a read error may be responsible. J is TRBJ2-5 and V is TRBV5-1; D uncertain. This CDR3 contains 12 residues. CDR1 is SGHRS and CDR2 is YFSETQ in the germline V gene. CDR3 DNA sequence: TGCGCCAGCAACTTGGACCAAGAGACCCAGTACTTT. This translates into CASNLDQETQYF.

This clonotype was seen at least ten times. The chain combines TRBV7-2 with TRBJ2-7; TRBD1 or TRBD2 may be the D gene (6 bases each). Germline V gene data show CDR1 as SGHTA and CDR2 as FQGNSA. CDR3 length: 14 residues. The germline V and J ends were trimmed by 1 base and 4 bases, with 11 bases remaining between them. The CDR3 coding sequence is TGTGCCAGCAGCTTAGACAAGGGGGGTTACGAGCAGTACTTC. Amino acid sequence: CASSLDKGGYEQYF.

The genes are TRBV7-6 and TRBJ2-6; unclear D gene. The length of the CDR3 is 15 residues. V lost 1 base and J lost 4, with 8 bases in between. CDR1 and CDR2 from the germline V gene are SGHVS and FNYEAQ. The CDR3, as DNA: TGTGCCAGCAGCTTAGGGCAGACGGGGGCCAACGTCCTGACTTTC. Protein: CASSLGQTGANVLTF.

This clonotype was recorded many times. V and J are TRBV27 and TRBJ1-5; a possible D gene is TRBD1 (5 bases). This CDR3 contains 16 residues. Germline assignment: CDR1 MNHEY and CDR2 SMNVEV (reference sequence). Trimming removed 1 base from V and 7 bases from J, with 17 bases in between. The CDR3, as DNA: TGTGCCAGCAGTTTATACGGGGACTTGCCAGGCCAGCCCCAGCATTTT. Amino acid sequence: CASSLYGDLPGQPQHF.

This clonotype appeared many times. DNA of the CDR3: TGTGCCAGCAGTTACTCAAGGGTCGGAGCTAACTATGGCTACACCTTC. This encodes CASSYSRVGANYGYTF. This sequence joins TRBV6-5 and TRBJ1-2; no clear D. The germline CDR1 and CDR2 sequences are MNHEY and SVGAGI. V was cut by 0 bases and J by 0 bases, with 11 bases left in between. The CDR3 has 16 residues.

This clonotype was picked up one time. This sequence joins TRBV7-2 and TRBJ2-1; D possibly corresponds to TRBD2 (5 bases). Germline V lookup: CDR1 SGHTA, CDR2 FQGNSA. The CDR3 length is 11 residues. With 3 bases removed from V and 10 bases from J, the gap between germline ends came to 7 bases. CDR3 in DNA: TGTGCCAGCAGCTTTACTAGGGAGCAGTTCTTC. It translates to CASSFTREQFF.

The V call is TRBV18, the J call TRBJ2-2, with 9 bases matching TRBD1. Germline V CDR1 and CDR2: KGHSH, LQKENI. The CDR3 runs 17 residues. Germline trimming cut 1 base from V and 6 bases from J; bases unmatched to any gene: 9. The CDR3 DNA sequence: TGTGCCAGCTCACCACGGACCATTGGACAGGGGTCCGGGGAGCTGTTTTTT. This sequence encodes CASSPRTIGQGSGELFF.

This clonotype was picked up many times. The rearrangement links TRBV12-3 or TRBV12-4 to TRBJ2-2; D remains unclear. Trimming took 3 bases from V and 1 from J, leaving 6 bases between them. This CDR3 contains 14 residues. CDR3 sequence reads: CASSFLRNTGELFF. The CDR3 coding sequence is TGTGCCAGCAGTTTTTTGCGGAACACCGGGGAGCTGTTTTTT.

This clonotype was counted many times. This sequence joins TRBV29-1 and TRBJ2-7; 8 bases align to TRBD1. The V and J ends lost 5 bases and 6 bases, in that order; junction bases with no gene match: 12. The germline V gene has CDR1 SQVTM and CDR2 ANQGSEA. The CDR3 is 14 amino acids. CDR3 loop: CSVPSRQGNGEQYF. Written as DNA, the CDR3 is TGCAGCGTTCCTTCTCGACAGGGGAACGGCGAGCAGTACTTC.

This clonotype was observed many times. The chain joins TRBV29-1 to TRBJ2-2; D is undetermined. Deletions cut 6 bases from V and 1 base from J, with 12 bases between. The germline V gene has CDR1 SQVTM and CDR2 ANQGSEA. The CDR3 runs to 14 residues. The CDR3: CSVPKAVNTGELFF. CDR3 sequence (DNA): TGCAGCGTCCCCAAGGCGGTGAACACCGGGGAGCTGTTTTTT.

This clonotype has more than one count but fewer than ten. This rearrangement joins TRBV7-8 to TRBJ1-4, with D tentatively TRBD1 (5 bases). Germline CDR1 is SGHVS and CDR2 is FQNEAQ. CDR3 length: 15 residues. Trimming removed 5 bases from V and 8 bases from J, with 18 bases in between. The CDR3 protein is CASSPLTAPGEKLFF. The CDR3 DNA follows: TGTGCCAGCAGCCCCCTGACAGCCCCCGGGGAAAAACTGTTTTTT.

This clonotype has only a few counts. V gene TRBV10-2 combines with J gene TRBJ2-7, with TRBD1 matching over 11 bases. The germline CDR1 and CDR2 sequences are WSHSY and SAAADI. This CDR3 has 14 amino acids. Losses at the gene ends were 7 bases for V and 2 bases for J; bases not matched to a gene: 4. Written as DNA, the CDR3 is TGCGCCAGCACTGGACAGGGGGCCACCTACGAGCAGTACTTC. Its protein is CASTGQGATYEQYF.

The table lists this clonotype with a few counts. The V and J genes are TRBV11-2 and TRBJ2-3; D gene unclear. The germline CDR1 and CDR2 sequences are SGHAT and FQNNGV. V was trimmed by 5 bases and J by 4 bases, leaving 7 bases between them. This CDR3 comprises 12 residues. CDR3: CASSTFPDTQYF. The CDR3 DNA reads TGTGCCAGCAGCACGTTCCCAGATACGCAGTATTTT.

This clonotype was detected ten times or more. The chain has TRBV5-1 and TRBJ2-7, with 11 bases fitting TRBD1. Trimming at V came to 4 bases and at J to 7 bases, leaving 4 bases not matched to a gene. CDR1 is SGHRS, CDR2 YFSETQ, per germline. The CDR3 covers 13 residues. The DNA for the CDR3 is TGCGCCAGCAGCGGACAGGGGGCATGGGAGCAGTACTTC. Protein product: CASSGQGAWEQYF.

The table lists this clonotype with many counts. The CDR3 DNA reads as TGCGCCAGCAGCTTAAGGGGGGGGGCGTGGAACCAAGAGACCCAGTACTTC. Translated, it gives CASSLRGGAWNQETQYF. The chain employs TRBV5-1 and TRBJ2-5; tentatively, D is TRBD2 (7 bases). CDR3 size: 17 residues. Germline V lookup: CDR1 SGHRS, CDR2 YFSETQ. Trimming cost V 2 bases and J 0 bases, with 17 bases left between them. The entire variable domain, with the rest obtained from reference TRBV5-1 and TRBJ2-5, is as follows: KAGVTQTPRYLIKTRGQQVTLSCSPISGHRSVSWYQQTPGQGLQFLFEYFSETQRNKGNFPGRFSGRQFSNSRSEMNVSTLELGDSALYLCASSLRGGAWNQETQYFGPGTRLLVL.

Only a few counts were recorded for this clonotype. CDR3 region: CASSGLWESSYNEQFF. CDR3 in DNA: TGTGCCAGCAGCGGGCTATGGGAGAGCTCCTACAATGAGCAGTTCTTC. The chain combines TRBV2 with TRBJ2-1; the D gene is possibly TRBD2 (5 bases). CDR1 SNHLY and CDR2 FYNNEI come from the germline V gene. With 6 bases removed from V and 0 bases from J, the gap between germline ends came to 15 bases. The CDR3 is 16 amino acids.

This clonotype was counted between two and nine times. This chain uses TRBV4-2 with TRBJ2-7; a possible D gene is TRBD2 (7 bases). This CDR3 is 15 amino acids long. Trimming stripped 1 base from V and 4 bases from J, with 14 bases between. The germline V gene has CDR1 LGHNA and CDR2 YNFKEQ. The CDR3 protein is CASSQGGGLPYEQYF. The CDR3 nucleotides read TGTGCCAGCAGCCAAGGGGGGGGCTTACCTTACGAGCAGTACTTC.

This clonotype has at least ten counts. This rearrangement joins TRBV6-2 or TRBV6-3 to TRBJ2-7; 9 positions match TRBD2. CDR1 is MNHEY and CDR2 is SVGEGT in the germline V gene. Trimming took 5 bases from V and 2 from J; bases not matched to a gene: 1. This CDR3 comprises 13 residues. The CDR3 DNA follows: TGTGCCAGCAGTCGGACTAGCGCCTACGAGCAGTACTTC. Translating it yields CASSRTSAYEQYF.

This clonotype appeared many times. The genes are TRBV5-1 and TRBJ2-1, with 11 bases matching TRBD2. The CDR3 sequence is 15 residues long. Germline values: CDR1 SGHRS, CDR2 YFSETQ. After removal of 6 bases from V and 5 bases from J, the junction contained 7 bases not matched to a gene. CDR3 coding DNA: TGCGCCAGCAAGCCTAGCGGGAGGTTGGACAATGAGCAGTTCTTC. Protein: CASKPSGRLDNEQFF.

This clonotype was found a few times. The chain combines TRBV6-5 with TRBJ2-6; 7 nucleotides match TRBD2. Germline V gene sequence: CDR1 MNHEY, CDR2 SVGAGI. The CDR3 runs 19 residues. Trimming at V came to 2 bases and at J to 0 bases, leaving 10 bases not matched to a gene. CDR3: CASSYPTSATSSGANVLTF. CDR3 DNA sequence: TGTGCCAGCAGTTACCCAACTAGCGCTACCAGCTCTGGGGCCAACGTCCTGACTTTC.

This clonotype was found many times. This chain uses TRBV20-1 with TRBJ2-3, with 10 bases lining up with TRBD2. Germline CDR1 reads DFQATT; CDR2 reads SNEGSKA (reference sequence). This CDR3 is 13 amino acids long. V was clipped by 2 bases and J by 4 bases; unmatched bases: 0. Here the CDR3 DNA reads TGCAGTGCTAGACTAGCGGGAGCAGATACGCAGTATTTT. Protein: CSARLAGADTQYF.

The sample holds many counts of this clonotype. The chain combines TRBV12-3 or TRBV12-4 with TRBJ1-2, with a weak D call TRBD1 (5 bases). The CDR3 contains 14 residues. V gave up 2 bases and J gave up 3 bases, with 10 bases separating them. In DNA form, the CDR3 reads TGTGCCAGCAGTTTAAGGGGACGGGACTATGGCTACACCTTC. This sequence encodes CASSLRGRDYGYTF.

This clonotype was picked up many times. CDR3 nucleotides: TGTGCCATCAGATCTCAGGGGTCGGACTATGGCTACACCTTC. As protein: CAIRSQGSDYGYTF. V gene TRBV10-3 combines with J gene TRBJ1-2; TRBD1 might be the D (6 bases). The CDR3 runs to 14 residues. V was shortened by 6 bases and J by 3 bases, with 14 bases between the two germline ends. Per germline, CDR1 ENHRY and CDR2 SYGVKD.

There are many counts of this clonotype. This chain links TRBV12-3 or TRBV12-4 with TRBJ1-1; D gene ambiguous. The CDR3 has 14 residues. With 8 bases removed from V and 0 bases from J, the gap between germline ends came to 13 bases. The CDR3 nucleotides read TGTGCCAGCCGACAACGTGGGGTGAACACTGAAGCTTTCTTT. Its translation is CASRQRGVNTEAFF.